This T cell receptor (beta chain) emerged from a study of regulatory T cells in long-lasting Graves disease (dated by TCRdb to about 2021). Some background on the complete study: Newly diagnosed Graves' disease patients had taken antithyroid drugs for less than 3 months. Patients with persistent Graves' disease were compared with patients with newly diagnosed Graves' disease using TCR sequencing and RNA sequencing of peripheral blood. The study took place in China and was registered as a clinical trial. A total of 35 or so samples underwent TCR sequencing: about 13 from persistent and some 20 from newly diagnosed Graves' disease patients.

Here is what the overall study found, with its caveats: Lower TCR Shannon entropy and fewer highly expanded clones were observed in persistent Graves' disease patients than in newly diagnosed patients, which suggested clonal expansion. TRBV28, TRBJ1-2 and TRBJ2-5 were preferentially used in persistent disease, while TRBV20-1 and TRBJ2-1 were favored in newly diagnosed disease. As a limitation, the authors acknowledged that the small sample size may reduce accuracy. Because the primary lesion, thyroid tissue, could not be accessed, the study looked at peripheral blood alone. Sequencing and analysis were restricted to the TCR beta chain. Persistent patients shared more public clonotypes among themselves (2,741) than newly diagnosed patients did (nearly 1,000).

The meaning of the sample's time point label: newly diagnosed GD, antithyroid drugs for less than 3 months. For both TCR sequencing and RNA sequencing, RNA was extracted from PBMCs using TRIzol. The diagnosis of Graves' disease was made according to American Thyroid Association guidelines. Recruitment of patients was carried out at an endocrinology department in Xi'an, China. Each patient gave approximately 8.8 milliliters of peripheral blood, collected in an EDTA anticoagulant tube. Ficoll Paque Plus density gradient separation was used to isolate PBMCs, and no further T cell sorting was done. An Agilent 2100 Bioanalyzer and agarose gel were used to check RNA quality, and a NanoDrop 2000 was used to measure RNA concentration. Library generation was performed with multiplex PCR. TCRdb shows the sequencer as Illumina HiSeq 4000. To build TCR beta libraries, CDR3 regions were amplified by Arm-PCR using iRepertoire HTBI primers. Before sequencing, the PCR products went through gel purification. The authors' pipeline ran thus. Across samples, around 58 TRBV and roughly 13 TRBJ segments were identified and used for gene usage analysis of CDR3 amino acid clonotypes. COPE and FqMerger were used to merge filtered high-quality paired reads into contigs. BLAST was used to align contigs to IMGT TRBV, TRBD and TRBJ reference genes, and CDR3 was defined according to IMGT. Highly expanded clones were defined as clonotypes with a frequency above 0.1%. Shannon entropy served as the measure of repertoire diversity, while the Gini coefficient captured V-J evenness. A clonotype found in more than one individual was treated as public. TCRdb reran the public reads through fastp at Q25 and MiXCR, keeping productive beta chains. Records with the same CDR3 protein are collapsed into one entry carrying the most frequent genes and DNA. TCRdb's processing, not the authors' own work, is the source of the V and J calls. The sample includes 450,000 to 600,000 distinct CDR3 sequences, with roughly 13% observed a single time. Over 7.5% of the sample is in the top ten clones.

V loses 5 bases, J loses 5 bases, and the germline ends lie 19 bases apart. The CDR3 starts with the cysteine, ends with the phenylalanine, and has 15 residues. The entry retains the CDR3 DNA only, 45 bases that are in frame from base 1. The germline V gene (reference sequence) provides CDR1 DFQATT and CDR2 SNEGSKA. The sample holds many counts of this clonotype. The antigen it recognizes is unknown. No much larger clone is present one base from it, and per-base qualities are unavailable. A further study also used this sample, focusing on T cells in Graves' hyperthyroidism and ophthalmopathy. From that second study: Stable Graves' hyperthyroidism was defined as the absence of progression to ophthalmopathy over 18 months of follow-up. The hyperthyroidism patients were between 18 and 65 years old and newly diagnosed, with a disease duration of less than 2 months. Exclusion was applied to patients with uncontrolled infections, other autoimmune diseases, pregnancy or lactation. Diagnoses were based on clinical symptoms, serum thyroxine and TRAb, thyroid ultrasound and orbital computed tomography. For the first round of RT-PCR on the TCR CDR3, the HTBI primer set was used together with the Qiagen OneStep RT-PCR kit. Blood samples also contained most of the expanded thyroid clonotypes (frequency above 0.001), which suggests that blood repertoires may reflect thyroid immune responses. Ophthalmopathy was separated from stable hyperthyroidism by a 13 V-J signature model, with just over 85% sensitivity and about 84% specificity obtained in cross-validation and 80%/75% obtained in testing. In validation, the model predicted progression to ophthalmopathy with about 71% sensitivity and roughly 72% specificity, a median of roughly seven months before onset. A discovery cohort of roughly 100 patients, 43 with Graves' ophthalmopathy and under 60 with stable Graves' hyperthyroidism, was used to find distinguishing TCR V-J signatures. Whether ophthalmopathy could be predicted prospectively was tested in an independent validation cohort made up of roughly 20 hyperthyroidism patients plus 17 patients who later progressed to ophthalmopathy. The 100 or so discovery patients were randomly split 7:3 into training and test sets. In addition, the study compared T-cell repertoires in thyroid tissue and in blood from several Graves' hyperthyroidism patients. After sampling, hyperthyroidism patients received methimazole starting at 30 mg daily, and ophthalmopathy patients received high-dose intravenous methylprednisolone. A second multiplex PCR round built the libraries, followed by size selection and purification. The libraries were sequenced on an Illumina HiSeq2000 using paired-end 100 bp reads. SOAPnuke was used to process the raw data, throwing out any read that contained adapters or uncalled bases, had a mean Phred below 15, or lacked an exact constant-primer or identifier match. High-quality paired reads were merged with COPE v1.2.5, and unique nucleotide sequences were defined as clonotypes. MiTCR v1.1 was used to align clonotypes to the IMGT TRBV, TRBD and TRBJ reference segments. The analysis was restricted to V-J combinations with a frequency above 0.0001, which together covered 99% to 99.2% of the repertoires. The TCS score was defined as F50 (clonal expansion) divided by E x V (chaos), with BLOSUM62-based TCRdist calculated between CDR3 peptides within each V-J. Welch's t-statistics and random forest reduced 500 to 650 V-J features to fewer than 15, which were used in a naive Bayes classifier (R e1071). Sample size was not statistically predetermined, and blinding of investigators to group allocation was not performed. TCR Vbeta CDR3 sequencing of some 140 peripheral blood samples (under 45 ophthalmopathy, about 80 hyperthyroidism and about 17 progressor patients) is reported in the paper.

The chain employs TRBV20-1 and TRBJ2-1, with a tentative D call of TRBD1 or TRBD2, each matching 5 bases. Sequencing was performed on peripheral blood mononuclear cells (PBMCs), taken at new diagnosis, from a patient treated with antithyroid drugs. This receptor was identified in a man aged 30 to 45 with Graves disease. Donor details come from another sample of the same person, matched by shared clones. The DNA reads TGCAGTGCTCCCAATGGGGGAACGGGGCACAATGAGCAGTTCTTC. This encodes CSAPNGGTGHNEQFF.